The rows below give T cell receptor beta chains drawn from one sample of a study of cytomegalovirus exposure and HLA in healthy donors. The assay was immunoSEQ multiplex PCR, and TCRdb's table has in-frame clones only and misses some. The repertoire holds some 110,000 clones, with about 81% as singletons. The sequenced material came from PBMCs. The receptors here all came from a man aged 25-45 years in good health and CMV-seronegative. The CDR3 runs from the conserved cysteine through the conserved F or W. The D gene is left open where the match is weak. Clone size is given for some rows only: seen once, a few or many times, or a class if the clone is expanded.

CDR3 protein: CASSQDIRDRGNSPLHF
CDR3 DNA: TGCGCCAGCAGCCAAGATATTCGGGACAGGGGAAATTCACCCCTCCACTTT
CDR3 length: 17
J gene: TRBJ1-6
clone size: .
D gene: TRBD1
V gene: TRBV4-3

CDR3 protein: CASSYRDTSYEQYF
CDR3 DNA: TGTGCCAGCAGTTATAGGGACACCTCCTACGAGCAGTACTTC
CDR3 length: 14
J gene: TRBJ2-7
clone size: .
D gene: .
V gene: TRBV6-6

CDR3 protein: CASSVSAPNEQFF
CDR3 DNA: TGTGCCAGCAGCGTTTCAGCGCCCAATGAGCAGTTCTTC
CDR3 length: 13
J gene: TRBJ2-1
clone size: .
D gene: .
V gene: TRBV9

CDR3 protein: CASSPVSSDEQYF
CDR3 DNA: TGTGCCAGCAGCCCGGTCTCCAGCGACGAGCAGTACTTC
CDR3 length: 13
J gene: TRBJ2-7
clone size: few
D gene: .
V gene: TRBV5-4

CDR3 protein: CSVVRGSTEAFF
CDR3 DNA: TGCAGCGTTGTCAGGGGGAGCACTGAAGCTTTCTTT
CDR3 length: 12
J gene: TRBJ1-1
clone size: .
D gene: TRBD1
V gene: TRBV29-1

CDR3 protein: CASSFLTGDTQYF
CDR3 DNA: TGTGCCAGCAGCTTTCTGACAGGAGATACGCAGTATTTT
CDR3 length: 13
J gene: TRBJ2-3
clone size: few
D gene: .
V gene: TRBV5-5

CDR3 protein: CASGALLYGTRPYEQYF
CDR3 DNA: TGTGCCAGCGGGGCGCTACTTTACGGGACAAGACCCTACGAGCAGTACTTC
CDR3 length: 17
J gene: TRBJ2-7
clone size: .
D gene: .
V gene: TRBV2

CDR3 protein: CASSPRGSGPFFLSYEQYF
CDR3 DNA: TGTGCCAGCAGCCCCCGTGGTAGCGGGCCCTTTTTCCTCTCCTACGAGCAGTACTTC
CDR3 length: 19
J gene: TRBJ2-7
clone size: .
D gene: TRBD2
V gene: TRBV7-9

CDR3 protein: CASSLVGSSNYGYTF
CDR3 DNA: TGTGCCAGCAGCTTGGTCGGGAGCTCTAACTATGGCTACACCTTC
CDR3 length: 15
J gene: TRBJ1-2
clone size: .
D gene: .
V gene: TRBV5-4

CDR3 protein: CASSPWGTHQETQYF
CDR3 DNA: TGTGCCAGCAGTCCCTGGGGGACTCACCAAGAGACCCAGTACTTC
CDR3 length: 15
J gene: TRBJ2-5
clone size: .
D gene: .
V gene: TRBV2

CDR3 protein: CASGLTGDETEAFF
CDR3 DNA: TGTGCCAGCGGGCTTACAGGTGATGAGACTGAAGCTTTCTTT
CDR3 length: 14
J gene: TRBJ1-1
clone size: .
D gene: .
V gene: TRBV28

CDR3 protein: CAITTSGTSTDTQYF
CDR3 DNA: TGTGCCATCACCACTAGCGGAACTAGCACAGATACGCAGTATTTT
CDR3 length: 15
J gene: TRBJ2-3
clone size: .
D gene: TRBD2
V gene: TRBV10-3

CDR3 protein: CASSWRADRESYEQYF
CDR3 DNA: TGTGCCAGCAGCTGGAGGGCGGACAGGGAATCCTACGAGCAGTACTTC
CDR3 length: 16
J gene: TRBJ2-7
clone size: .
D gene: TRBD1
V gene: TRBV7-8

CDR3 protein: CSVGGDRGSETQYF
CDR3 DNA: TGCAGCGTAGGCGGGGACAGGGGGTCAGAGACCCAGTACTTC
CDR3 length: 14
J gene: TRBJ2-5
clone size: .
D gene: TRBD1
V gene: TRBV29-1